This T cell receptor beta chain was observed in a study of long-term antiretroviral therapy in people with HIV. Germline V CDR1 and CDR2: LGHNA, YNFKEQ. The CDR3 runs to 18 residues. The trim removed 0 bases at V and 7 bases at J, leaving 14 bases unmatched. An immunoSEQ assay, version v3.0, was performed at survey level. This table comes from immunoSEQ multiplex PCR, and its TCRdb copy is limited to in-frame clones, with some not included. The table includes 20,000 to 25,000 clones, roughly 92% detected once. The material sequenced was unsorted PBMCs, taken 4.4 years after starting antiretroviral therapy. The TCR comes from a woman in her forties or fifties with HIV. The chain uses TRBV4-2 and TRBJ2-3; 9 positions match TRBD2. CDR3 sequence reads: CASSQDISGGTTRHTQYF. CDR3 nucleotides: TGTGCCAGCAGCCAAGATATAAGCGGGGGGACGACTCGGCATACGCAGTATTTT.